This is a list of T cell receptor beta chains from one sample in a study of blood T cell repertoires in COVID-19. Assay used: immunoSEQ multiplex PCR; TCRdb lists only in-frame clones, some missing. This sample has fewer than 200,000 clones, with less than 80% found just once. Sequencing input: PBMCs or T cells enriched from blood (not recorded which). The receptor set was obtained from a woman between 65 and 79 years old in a cohort exposed to, infected with or recovered from COVID-19 (not recorded which). The CDR3 runs from the conserved cysteine through the conserved F or W. D genes are given only for firm matches. Some rows mark clone size as missing; the rest say once, few, many or name a class of expanded clone.

v_gene,d_gene,abundance,j_gene,CDR3aa,CDR3nt
TRBV28,TRBD2,NA,TRBJ2-1,CASSLLGAGVTNEQFF,TGTGCCAGCAGTTTATTAGGGGCGGGAGTTACCAATGAGCAGTTCTTC
TRBV24-1,NA,NA,TRBJ1-3,CATSDPDRPRNTIYF,TGTGCCACCAGTGATCCAGACAGGCCCAGAAACACCATATATTTT
TRBV6-5,NA,NA,TRBJ2-7,CASSFRGPPYEQYF,TGTGCCAGCAGCTTCAGGGGTCCCCCCTACGAGCAGTACTTC
TRBV6-6,TRBD2,NA,TRBJ2-5,CASSYPGGGEETQYF,TGTGCCAGCAGTTACCCGGGGGGAGGAGAAGAGACCCAGTACTTC
TRBV27,TRBD1,NA,TRBJ1-2,CASSFLGGDGYTF,TGTGCCAGCAGTTTTTTAGGGGGCGATGGCTACACCTTC
TRBV19,TRBD2,NA,TRBJ2-3,CASSIPLAGGIRSTDTQYF,TGTGCCAGTAGTATCCCACTAGCGGGAGGCATCCGAAGCACAGATACGCAGTATTTT
TRBV12-3/TRBV12-4,NA,NA,TRBJ2-7,CASSLVSSYEQYF,TGTGCCAGCAGTTTAGTTAGCTCCTACGAGCAGTACTTC
TRBV14,TRBD2,NA,TRBJ2-1,CASSLLAGVRDEQFF,TGTGCCAGCAGCCTACTAGCGGGAGTACGGGATGAGCAGTTCTTC
TRBV27,NA,NA,TRBJ1-6,CASSLRQHNSPLHF,TGTGCCAGCAGTTTGAGACAGCATAATTCACCCCTCCACTTT
TRBV4-2,NA,NA,TRBJ1-1,CASSQDLETDMNTEAFF,TGTGCCAGCAGCCAAGATTTGGAGACAGATATGAACACTGAAGCTTTCTTT
TRBV7-2,NA,NA,TRBJ1-4,CASSYQGTNEKLFF,TGTGCCAGCAGTTATCAGGGGACTAATGAAAAACTGTTTTTT
TRBV28,TRBD2,NA,TRBJ2-1,CASSFAGGSSYNEQFF,TGTGCCAGCAGTTTTGCTGGCGGGAGCTCCTACAATGAGCAGTTCTTC
TRBV7-3,TRBD2,NA,TRBJ2-1,CASSVSSGRGSDEQFF,TGTGCCAGCAGCGTCTCTAGCGGGAGAGGGAGCGATGAGCAGTTCTTC
TRBV5-1,NA,NA,TRBJ2-1,CASSAGTLYNEQFF,TGCGCCAGCAGCGCCGGGACTCTGTACAATGAGCAGTTCTTC
TRBV9,NA,NA,TRBJ1-2,CASSVGGAGGYTF,TGTGCCAGCAGCGTTGGGGGGGCCGGTGGCTACACCTTC
TRBV19,TRBD2,NA,TRBJ2-3,CASSDSGRRTDTQYF,TGTGCCAGTAGCGATAGCGGGAGAAGGACAGATACGCAGTATTTT
TRBV29-1,NA,NA,TRBJ2-6,CSAYSSGANVLTF,TGCAGCGCATACAGCTCTGGGGCCAACGTCCTGACTTTC
TRBV7-9,TRBD2,NA,TRBJ2-1,CASSFLAGGPNEQFF,TGTGCCAGCAGCTTTCTAGCGGGAGGGCCAAATGAGCAGTTCTTC
TRBV28,TRBD1,NA,TRBJ1-2,CASSLGPGQGGGYTF,TGTGCCAGCAGTTTAGGCCCCGGACAGGGTGGAGGCTACACCTTC
TRBV5-4,NA,NA,TRBJ1-1,CASSPGSLRTFRSEAFF,TGTGCCAGCAGCCCCGGGAGTTTAAGAACCTTTCGTTCTGAAGCTTTCTTT
TRBV20-1,NA,once,TRBJ2-5,CSGRSTETQYF,TGCAGTGGGAGGAGTACGGAGACCCAGTACTTC
TRBV5-3,NA,NA,TRBJ1-2,CARSSGSIGGYTF,TGTGCCAGAAGCTCAGGGTCAATTGGGGGCTACACCTTC
TRBV7-3,TRBD2,NA,TRBJ2-4,CASSPGGVGNIQYF,TGTGCCAGCAGCCCCGGGGGGGTAGGAAACATTCAGTACTTC
TRBV28,TRBD2,NA,TRBJ2-1,CASSLAGGPWEQFF,TGTGCCAGCAGCCTAGCGGGAGGGCCCTGGGAGCAGTTCTTC
TRBV3-1/TRBV3-2,NA,NA,TRBJ1-2,CASSPTYSGGYTF,TGTGCCAGCAGCCCCACCTATTCGGGGGGCTACACCTTC
TRBV29-1,NA,NA,TRBJ1-4,CSVAASPDEKLFF,TGCAGCGTTGCCGCGAGCCCCGATGAAAAACTGTTTTTT
TRBV5-4,TRBD2,NA,TRBJ2-5,CASQTSGRAETQYF,TGTGCCAGCCAAACTAGCGGGAGGGCGGAGACCCAGTACTTC
TRBV3-1/TRBV3-2,TRBD2,NA,TRBJ2-7,CASSQGTSGAYEQYF,TGTGCCAGCAGCCAAGGGACTAGCGGTGCCTACGAGCAGTACTTC
TRBV11-2,TRBD1,NA,TRBJ1-4,CASSPAPDRGIEKLFF,TGTGCCAGCAGCCCTGCCCCGGACAGGGGAATAGAAAAACTGTTTTTT